In its sample, the clone carrying this TCR beta chain was seen many times. Template material for amplifying TCR beta CDR3 regions consisted of RNA transcripts. Carried out on the TCR CDR3, a first-round RT-PCR used the HTBI primer set. A single record per CDR3 protein comes from TCRdb applying MiXCR to the multiplex PCR reads. The profile shows about 760,000 distinct CDR3 sequences, over 35% of them singletons. CDR1 is SQVTM and CDR2 is ANQGSEA in the germline V gene. This CDR3 spans 14 amino acids. This sample was taken from a study of T cells in Graves' hyperthyroidism and ophthalmopathy. The chain uses TRBV29-1 and TRBJ1-1, with D maybe TRBD1 (5 bases). The clonotype comes from a middle-aged woman with Graves' hyperthyroidism. The sequenced sample consisted of blood. This chain's CDR3 is CIASWGVFGTEAFF. CDR3 nucleotides: TGCATCGCTTCATGGGGGGTATTCGGCACTGAAGCTTTCTTT.